Following are 26 T cell receptor beta chains from one sample sequenced in a study of early T cells in non-severe SARS-CoV-2 infection. Each CDR3 protein is one row after TCRdb ran MiXCR on the 5' RACE reads. The repertoire holds some 90,000 distinct CDR3 sequences, with 15% as singletons. Specimen: whole blood. The receptors derive from an adult who was a healthcare worker with PCR-confirmed SARS-CoV-2 infection or an uninfected control (not recorded which).

J is TRBJ2-3 and V is TRBV6-6; 13 nucleotides match TRBD2. Germline assignment: CDR1 MNHNY and CDR2 SVGAGI (reference sequence). The CDR3 length is 16 residues. V gave up 2 bases and J gave up 3 bases; unmatched junction bases: 2. In nucleotides, the CDR3 is TGTGCCAGCAGTTACCAGGGACTAGCGGGGACAGATACGCAGTATTTT. Translated: CASSYQGLAGTDTQYF.

This sequence joins TRBV6-1 and TRBJ2-5, with TRBD2 matching over 12 bases. Trimming removed 3 bases from V and 14 bases from J; junction bases left unmatched: 4. CDR1 and CDR2 (germline): MNHNS, SASEGT. The CDR3 covers 12 residues. The CDR3 nucleotides are TGTGCCAGCAGTGAGGGACTAGCGGGCCGATACTTC. This gives the protein CASSEGLAGRYF.

The chain uses TRBV2 and TRBJ1-5, with no clear D. In germline, CDR1 is SNHLY, CDR2 FYNNEI. The CDR3 length is 14 residues. The V gene lost 2 bases and the J gene lost 5 bases, with 10 bases spanning the gap. This CDR3 reads CASSETRGYQPQHF. Written as DNA, the CDR3 is TGTGCCAGCAGTGAAACCCGAGGGTATCAGCCCCAGCATTTT.

The V gene is TRBV30, the J gene TRBJ2-7; a possible D gene is TRBD2 (6 bases). The V end lost 4 bases, the J end lost 8 bases, and 21 bases lay between the germline ends. This CDR3 has 14 residues. CDR1 and CDR2 from the germline V gene are GTSNPN and SVGIG (reference sequence). As DNA, the CDR3 is TGTGCCTGGATTGCCAACGGGGGACGGGGGAAGCAGTACTTC. Protein sequence: CAWIANGGRGKQYF.

J is TRBJ2-7 and V is TRBV28, with D possibly being TRBD1 (6 bases). Trimming stripped 6 bases from V and 7 bases from J, with 10 bases between. Germline values: CDR1 MDHEN, CDR2 SYDVKM. This CDR3 is 11 amino acids long. The CDR3 bases are TGTGCCAGCAGCTACAGGGAGGAGCAGTACTTC. Its protein is CASSYREEQYF.

In this sample, this clonotype turned up many times. The chain has TRBV7-2 and TRBJ2-7; a possible D gene is TRBD2 (5 bases). The CDR3 is made up of 15 amino acids. Trimming removed 4 bases from V and 6 bases from J, with 19 bases in between. Germline CDR1 SGHTA, CDR2 FQGNSA. This CDR3 is CASSSAARPGGEQYF. The CDR3 DNA reads as TGTGCCAGCAGCTCCGCGGCCCGGCCCGGAGGCGAGCAGTACTTC.

This clonotype was observed a handful of times. The V gene is TRBV14, the J gene TRBJ2-1; 13 bases align to TRBD2. The CDR3 is 14 amino acids. V trimming: 2 bases; J trimming: 9 bases; junction bases outside the gene matches: 1. Germline values: CDR1 SGHDN, CDR2 FVKESK. The CDR3 loop is CASSQRLAGGEQFF. CDR3 bases: TGTGCCAGCAGCCAAAGACTAGCGGGAGGTGAGCAGTTCTTC.

The sample holds a few counts of this clonotype. The chain joins TRBV9 to TRBJ2-3; 11 positions agree with TRBD2. Unmatched junction bases numbered 1, after V lost 0 bases and J lost 4 bases. The CDR3 has 15 amino acids. The germline V gene has CDR1 SGDLS and CDR2 YYNGEE. CDR3 region: CASSVAGLAADTQYF. Here the CDR3 DNA reads TGTGCCAGCAGCGTAGCGGGACTAGCGGCAGATACGCAGTATTTT.

This clonotype was counted only a few times. The chain joins TRBV7-9 to TRBJ1-1; possibly TRBD1 for D (5 bases). The germline V gene encodes CDR1 SEHNR and CDR2 FQNEAQ (reference sequence). Trimming left V 4 bases short and J 1 base short, with 10 bases between. The CDR3 loop spans 14 amino acids. CDR3 region: CASSYGGGNTEAFF. For the CDR3, the DNA is TGTGCCAGCAGCTACGGTGGGGGGAACACTGAAGCTTTCTTT. The full variable domain, in which reference TRBV7-9 and TRBJ1-1 provide the parts outside the CDR3, is DTGVSQNPRHKITKRGQNVTFRCDPISEHNRLYWYRQTLGQGPEFLTYFQNEAQLEKSRLLSDRFSAERPKGSFSTLEIQRTEQGDSAMYLCASSYGGGNTEAFFGQGTRLTVV.

This clonotype was seen more than once but under ten times. V and J are TRBV20-1 and TRBJ1-2, with unresolved D. The CDR3 length is 10 residues. V shed 3 bases and J shed 8 bases, with 7 bases lying between them. CDR1 and CDR2 (germline): DFQATT, SNEGSKA (reference sequence). CDR3 in amino acids: CSASREGYTF. The CDR3 DNA follows: TGCAGTGCTAGTAGAGAGGGCTACACCTTC.

This clonotype was observed at least ten times. The rearrangement links TRBV6-1 to TRBJ1-1; no clear D. The ends were cut back, 4 bases at V and 1 base at J, with 7 bases in the middle. Germline V gene sequence: CDR1 MNHNS, CDR2 SASEGT. CDR3 length equals 13 residues. CDR3 protein: CASSGAGNTEAFF. DNA for the CDR3: TGTGCCAGCAGTGGTGCAGGGAACACTGAAGCTTTCTTT.

The sample holds many counts of this clonotype. CDR3 sequence: CASSFLGAEETQYF. CDR3 nucleotides: TGTGCCAGCAGTTTCCTAGGGGCCGAAGAGACCCAGTACTTC. V is TRBV27 and J is TRBJ2-5; tentatively, D is TRBD1 (5 bases). The CDR3 spans 14 residues. The germline V gene encodes CDR1 MNHEY and CDR2 SMNVEV (reference sequence). Trimming took off 3 bases at V and 3 bases at J, with 11 bases between the two ends.

This clonotype has ten or more counts. This chain connects TRBV7-6 to TRBJ1-2; D gene ambiguous. CDR3 length equals 16 residues. The germline gives CDR1 SGHVS, CDR2 FNYEAQ. Trimming cost V 2 bases and J 8 bases, with 21 bases left between them. The chain's CDR3 is CASSLKLESCTQGYTF. In DNA, the CDR3 is TGTGCCAGCAGCTTAAAATTGGAGAGTTGCACTCAAGGCTACACCTTC.

This sequence joins TRBV12-3 or TRBV12-4 and TRBJ2-7, with 7 bases aligning to TRBD2. CDR3 length: 16 amino acids. The V and J ends lost 5 bases and 0 bases, in that order; junction bases with no gene match: 10. The CDR3 sequence: CASSRRNSGSSYEQYF. The CDR3 region has the DNA TGTGCCAGCAGTCGGAGGAATAGCGGGTCCTCCTACGAGCAGTACTTC.

This clonotype came up a few times. This chain uses TRBV28 with TRBJ2-3; 8 bases agree with TRBD2. The CDR3 loop spans 14 amino acids. Germline CDR1 reads MDHEN; CDR2 reads SYDVKM. The V gene end was trimmed by 5 bases and the J gene end by 0 bases; junction bases not matched to a gene: 1. The CDR3 loop reads CASSIAGSTDTQYF. In nucleotides, the CDR3 is TGTGCCAGCAGTATAGCGGGAAGCACAGATACGCAGTATTTT.

The chain uses TRBV7-7 and TRBJ1-3; D call uncertain. Trimming stripped 9 bases from V and 3 bases from J, with 15 bases between. Germline V gives CDR1 SSHAT, CDR2 FNYEAQ (reference sequence). The CDR3 runs 14 residues. CDR3 in amino acids: CARPLEFYGNTIYF. CDR3 coding DNA: TGTGCCAGACCTCTCGAGTTTTATGGAAACACCATATATTTT.

There are many counts of this clonotype. The chain joins TRBV12-3 or TRBV12-4 to TRBJ2-7; D remains ambiguous. The CDR3 sequence is 13 residues long. The V gene lost 8 bases and the J gene lost 2 bases, with 13 bases spanning the gap. CDR3 residues: CASGVGEPYEQYF. The CDR3 nucleotides read TGTGCCAGCGGAGTTGGGGAACCCTACGAGCAGTACTTC.

This clonotype showed up just a few times. This sequence joins TRBV12-3 or TRBV12-4 and TRBJ2-6; D ambiguous. V gave up 8 bases and J gave up 0 bases, with 14 bases separating them. The CDR3 spans 16 residues. The DNA for the CDR3 is TGTGCCAGCGGGAAGGCAGTTCTCTCTGGGGCCAACGTCCTGACTTTC. Protein product: CASGKAVLSGANVLTF.

This clonotype was seen at least ten times. The V and J genes are TRBV4-3 and TRBJ1-1; the match to TRBD1 covers 7 bases. This CDR3 comprises 14 residues. Unmatched junction bases numbered 5, after V lost 0 bases and J lost 7 bases. The germline CDR1 and CDR2 sequences are LGHNA and YSLEER. CDR3 in amino acids: CASSQDSTGDEAFF. The CDR3 nucleotides read TGCGCCAGCAGCCAAGATAGCACAGGGGATGAAGCTTTCTTT.

This clonotype was detected a few times. The genes are TRBV15 and TRBJ2-7; unclear D gene. Germline-derived CDR1 and CDR2 are LNHNV and YYDKDF (reference sequence). CDR3 length equals 15 residues. The germline V and J ends were trimmed by 2 bases and 5 bases, with 16 bases remaining between them. CDR3 in amino acids: CATSRQSASSDEQYF. The CDR3 DNA reads TGTGCCACCAGCAGACAATCAGCCAGCAGCGACGAGCAGTACTTC. The entire variable domain, with the rest obtained from reference TRBV15 and TRBJ2-7, is as follows: DAMVIQNPRYQVTQFGKPVTLSCSQTLNHNVMYWYQQKSSQAPKLLFHYYDKDFNNEADTPDNFQSRRPNTSFCFLDIRSPGLGDTAMYLCATSRQSASSDEQYFGPGTRLTVT.

The genes are TRBV6-1 and TRBJ2-3; D uncertain. The CDR3 contains 13 residues. V shed 1 base and J shed 6 bases, with 8 bases lying between them. Per the germline V gene, CDR1 is MNHNS and CDR2 is SASEGT. The CDR3 is CASSEGVGDTQYF. The CDR3 DNA is TGTGCCAGCAGTGAAGGGGTAGGGGATACGCAGTATTTT.

This clonotype was recorded many times. The V gene is TRBV7-6, the J gene TRBJ2-2, with no clear D. The V and J ends lost 2 bases and 5 bases respectively, with 18 bases between them. The germline CDR1 and CDR2 sequences are SGHVS and FNYEAQ. There are 17 residues in the CDR3. In DNA, the CDR3 is TGTGCCAGCAGCTTAAACCTCCGGAGCGTAGAGACCGGGGAGCTGTTTTTT. It translates to CASSLNLRSVETGELFF.

This rearrangement joins TRBV20-1 to TRBJ2-7; no clear D. CDR3 size: 13 residues. In germline, CDR1 is DFQATT, CDR2 SNEGSKA (reference sequence). The V gene lost 3 bases and the J gene lost 4 bases, with 13 bases spanning the gap. The CDR3 loop reads CSASPPDGYEQYF. CDR3 sequence (DNA): TGCAGTGCTAGCCCCCCTGACGGGTACGAGCAGTACTTC.

About this clonotype itself: The junction does not match germline at one end; this may be a read error. This chain joins TRBV7-2 and TRBJ2-4; D unclear. There are 11 residues in the CDR3. The V gene's germline CDR1 is SGHTA and CDR2 FQGNSA. The CDR3 protein is CASPAENIQYF. CDR3 DNA: TGTGCCAGCCCAGCCGAAAACATTCAGTACTTC.

The chain links TRBV14 to TRBJ2-7, with D perhaps TRBD1 or TRBD2 (6 bases each). Germline-derived CDR1 and CDR2 are SGHDN and FVKESK. CDR3 length: 14 amino acids. Trimming took 1 base from V and 2 from J, leaving 9 bases between them. The CDR3 nucleotides read TGTGCCAGCAGCCAAGGAGGGGGGACCTACGAGCAGTACTTC. Its translation: CASSQGGGTYEQYF.

The chain has TRBV9 and TRBJ1-6; D not certain. CDR1 SGDLS and CDR2 YYNGEE come from the germline V gene. The V end lost 3 bases, the J end lost 2 bases, and 6 bases lay between the germline ends. The CDR3 totals 14 residues. The CDR3 bases are TGTGCCAGCAGCGGAGCCACCTATAATTCACCCCTCCACTTT. As protein: CASSGATYNSPLHF.